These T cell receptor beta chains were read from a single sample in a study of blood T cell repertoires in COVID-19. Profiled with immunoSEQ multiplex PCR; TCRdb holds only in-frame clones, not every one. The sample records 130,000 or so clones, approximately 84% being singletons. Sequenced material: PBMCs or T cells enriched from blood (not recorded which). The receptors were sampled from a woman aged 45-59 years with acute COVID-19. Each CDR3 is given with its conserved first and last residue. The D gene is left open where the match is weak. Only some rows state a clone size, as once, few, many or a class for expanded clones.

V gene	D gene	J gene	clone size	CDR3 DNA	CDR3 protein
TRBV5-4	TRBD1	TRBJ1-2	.	TGTGCCAGCAGTCGGGGGACAGACTATGGCTACACCTTC	CASSRGTDYGYTF
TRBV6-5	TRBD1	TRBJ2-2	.	TGTGCCACGGGACAGGGGATCACCGGGGAGCTGTTTTTT	CATGQGITGELFF
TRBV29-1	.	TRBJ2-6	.	TGCAGCGTTGCCAGCGGCTCTGGGGCCAACGTCCTGACTTTC	CSVASGSGANVLTF
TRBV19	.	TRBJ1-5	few	TGTGCCAGTAGTATTGAAGGGAGACAGCCCCAGCATTTT	CASSIEGRQPQHF
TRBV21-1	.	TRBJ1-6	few	TGTGCCAGCAGGCCGGGACAGGGAGGTTCACCCCTCCACTTT	CASRPGQGGSPLHF
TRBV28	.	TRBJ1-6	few	TGTGCCAGCCTAAGGGGGGGGCGGACAGCTAATTCACCCCTCCACTTT	CASLRGGRTANSPLHF
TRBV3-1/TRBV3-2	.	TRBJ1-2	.	TGTGCCAGCAGCCAAACCGGGACACCTTATGGCTACACCTTC	CASSQTGTPYGYTF
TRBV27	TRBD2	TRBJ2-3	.	TGTGCCAGCAGTTTTAGCGGGAGTAATCCAGATACGCAGTATTTT	CASSFSGSNPDTQYF
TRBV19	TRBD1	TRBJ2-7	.	TGTGCCAGTTCCTACTCCGGGACAGGGGATGACGAGCAGTACTTC	CASSYSGTGDDEQYF
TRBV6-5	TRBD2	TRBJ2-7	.	TGTGCCAGCAGCAGGCGGGAGGGCCGCTACGAGCAGTACTTC	CASSRREGRYEQYF
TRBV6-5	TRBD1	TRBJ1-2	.	TGTGCCAGCAGTAGACAGGGGGAGGCGGATGGCTACACCTTC	CASSRQGEADGYTF
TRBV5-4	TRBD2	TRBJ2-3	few	TGTGCCAGCAGTGGGGGGGGGACTAGCAGAACTAGCACAGATACGCAGTATTTT	CASSGGGTSRTSTDTQYF
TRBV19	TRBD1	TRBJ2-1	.	TGTGCCAGTAGTAGCCCCGGACAGGCAAGCTCCTACAATGAGCAGTTCTTC	CASSSPGQASSYNEQFF
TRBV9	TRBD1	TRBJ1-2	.	TGTGCCAGCAGCCCCGCAGACAGGGGTGATGGCTACACCTTC	CASSPADRGDGYTF
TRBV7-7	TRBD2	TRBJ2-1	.	TGTGCCAGCAGCCCCCAGTTAGCGGGAGCTCCGTTTACTGAGCAGTTCTTC	CASSPQLAGAPFTEQFF
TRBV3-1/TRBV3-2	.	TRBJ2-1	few	TGTGCCAGCAGCCCCCAAGTGGACTCCGGCCTGGAGCAGTTCTTC	CASSPQVDSGLEQFF
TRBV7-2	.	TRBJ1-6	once	TGTGCCAGCAGCTTAGGGACACCTTATAATTCACCCCTCCACTTT	CASSLGTPYNSPLHF
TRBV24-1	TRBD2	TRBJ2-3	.	TGTGCCACCTCCGACAGCGGGGTTACAGATACGCAGTATTTT	CATSDSGVTDTQYF
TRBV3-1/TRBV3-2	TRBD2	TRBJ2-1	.	TGTGCCAGCAGCCAAGGAGGGACTAGCGTTGAGCAGTTCTTC	CASSQGGTSVEQFF
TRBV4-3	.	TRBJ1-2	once	TGCGCCAGCAGCCAAACTTACGGGGGGATCTATGGCTACACCTTC	CASSQTYGGIYGYTF
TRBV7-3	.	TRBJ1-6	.	TGTGCCAGCAGTTTAATGGGCTCACCCCTCCACTTT	CASSLMGSPLHF
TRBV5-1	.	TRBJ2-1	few	TGCGCCAGCAGCCCGGACAGTGAGCAGTTCTTC	CASSPDSEQFF
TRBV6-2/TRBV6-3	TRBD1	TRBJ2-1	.	TGTGCCAGCAGCAATCCAGGGGGCCTCCGACTCTTC	CASSNPGGLRLF
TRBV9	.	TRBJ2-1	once	TGTGCCAGCAGCGCGACTTACAATGAGCAGTTCTTC	CASSATYNEQFF
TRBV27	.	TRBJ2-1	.	TGTGCCAGCAGTAAGGCTAGCGACCCGGACCAGCAGTTCTTC	CASSKASDPDQQFF
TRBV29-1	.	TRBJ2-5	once	TGCAGCGTTGACGGTGCCCAAGAGACCCAGTACTTC	CSVDGAQETQYF
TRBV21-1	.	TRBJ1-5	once	TGTGCCAGCAGACCGGGACAGGACCAGGGGAGCAATCAGCCCCAGCATTTT	CASRPGQDQGSNQPQHF
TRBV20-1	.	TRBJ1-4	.	TGCAGCACAGTCTCGAATGAAAAACTGTTTTTT	CSTVSNEKLFF
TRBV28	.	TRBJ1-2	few	TGTGCCAGCCGAAGGGGGGGGATCCTAGATGGCTACACCTTC	CASRRGGILDGYTF
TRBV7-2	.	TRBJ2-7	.	TGTGCCAGCAGCTTAGGCGGCGGGTACGAGCAGTACTTC	CASSLGGGYEQYF
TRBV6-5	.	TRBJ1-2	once	TGTGCCAGCAGCCACGGTTGGGGCCATGGCTACACCTTC	CASSHGWGHGYTF
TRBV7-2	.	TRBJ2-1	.	TGTGCCAGCAGCTTAGCGCTAGAGTCCCAGCAGTTCTTC	CASSLALESQQFF
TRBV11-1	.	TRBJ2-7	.	TGTGCCAGCAGCACTGGCTCCTACGAGCAGTACTTC	CASSTGSYEQYF
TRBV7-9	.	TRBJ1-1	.	TGTGCCAGCAGCTTTACCACAGGAACAAACACTGAAGCTTTCTTT	CASSFTTGTNTEAFF
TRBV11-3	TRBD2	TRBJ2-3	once	TGTGCCAGCAGCCCGCCGGGACTAAGAACCACGCAGTATTTT	CASSPPGLRTTQYF
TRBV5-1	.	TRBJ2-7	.	TGCGCCAGCTCCCCTGGTCGCGACGAGCAGTACTTC	CASSPGRDEQYF
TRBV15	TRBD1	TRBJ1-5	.	TGTGCCACCAGCAGACTGGGACAGGGGAATCAGCCCCAGCATTTT	CATSRLGQGNQPQHF
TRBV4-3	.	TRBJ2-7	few	TGCGCCAGCAGCCAGGCAACCCAGGGGCGGTACGAGCAGTACTTC	CASSQATQGRYEQYF
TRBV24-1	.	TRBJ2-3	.	TGTGCCACCAGCAGGGGTAGCACAGATACGCAGTATTTT	CATSRGSTDTQYF
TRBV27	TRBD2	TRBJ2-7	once	TGTGCCAGCGGGACTAGCGGCAGAACCTACGAGCAGTACTTC	CASGTSGRTYEQYF
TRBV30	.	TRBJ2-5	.	TGTGCCTGGAGTGTTAGGCTCAGCTGGAAGGGGCAAGAGACCCAGTACTTC	CAWSVRLSWKGQETQYF
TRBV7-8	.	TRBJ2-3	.	TGTGCCAGCAGCCAGAAGGGCCAGGGGCAGTATTTT	CASSQKGQGQYF
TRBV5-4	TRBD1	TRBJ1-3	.	TGTGCCAGCAGCGTTAAAGGGACAGGTCCCTCTGGAAACACCATATATTTT	CASSVKGTGPSGNTIYF
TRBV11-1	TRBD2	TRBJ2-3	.	TGTGCCAGCAGCTTAGCGGCGGGACTAGCGGGAGGTGCGCAGTATTTT	CASSLAAGLAGGAQYF
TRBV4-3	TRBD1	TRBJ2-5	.	TGCGCCAGCAGCCAAGGACGGGACAGGGTAACCCCCCAGTACTTC	CASSQGRDRVTPQYF
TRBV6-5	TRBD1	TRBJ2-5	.	TGTGCCAGCAGCCTTAATGACAGGGGGCAAGAGACCCAGTACTTC	CASSLNDRGQETQYF
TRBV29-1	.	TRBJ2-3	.	TGCAGCGTCGTAGGACAGACCTACACAGATACGCAGTATTTT	CSVVGQTYTDTQYF
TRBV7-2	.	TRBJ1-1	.	TGTGCCAGCAGCTTGGCCATAGGACAGAACACTGAAGCTTTCTTT	CASSLAIGQNTEAFF
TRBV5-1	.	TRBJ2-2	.	TGCGCCAGCAGCTTTTTGCAGGGGGGCACCGGGGAGCTGTTTTTT	CASSFLQGGTGELFF
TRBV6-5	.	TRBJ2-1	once	TGTGCCAGCAGACGACTCAGCTATGAGCAGTTCTTC	CASRRLSYEQFF
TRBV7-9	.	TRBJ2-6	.	TGTGCCAGACCCGACGGAGACTCTGGGGCCAACGTCCTGACTTTC	CARPDGDSGANVLTF
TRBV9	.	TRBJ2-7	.	TGTGCCAGCAGCCGGACAGCTTCCTACGAGCAGTACTTC	CASSRTASYEQYF
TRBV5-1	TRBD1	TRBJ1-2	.	TGCGCCAGCAGCTTAGGACAGGGCCCCCTTGGCTACACCTTC	CASSLGQGPLGYTF